These T cell receptor beta chains were read from a single sample in a study of Tregs in tolerant kidney transplant recipients. Sequencing used immunoSEQ multiplex PCR; TCRdb keeps in-frame clones, though not all of them. The sample lists fewer than 95,000 clones, 80% to 95% occurring once. This specimen consisted of CD4+ T cells from blood (PBMCs), obtained 12 months after the transplant. All receptors derive from a human patient who received a combined kidney and bone marrow transplant. Some T cells may possibly be graft donor cells. Each CDR3 is given with its conserved first and last residue. The order of the fields is CDR3 DNA, CDR3 protein, clone size, D gene, CDR3 length, J gene, V gene. D genes are given only for firm matches. The size entry is marked missing in some rows and otherwise reads once, few, many or a size class.

cdr3_nt: TGTGCCAGCAGTGGAAGCGGGAGTACAGATACGCAGTATTTT
cdr3_aa: CASSGSGSTDTQYF
clone_size: .
d_call: TRBD2
cdr3_length: 14
j_call: TRBJ2-3
v_call: TRBV6-4

cdr3_nt: TGTGCCAGCAGCCAAGATACGGTTAACTATGGCTACACCTTC
cdr3_aa: CASSQDTVNYGYTF
clone_size: .
d_call: .
cdr3_length: 14
j_call: TRBJ1-2
v_call: TRBV4-2

cdr3_nt: TGTGCCAGCAGCCCTGCCGGGGTCAACTATGGCTACACCTTC
cdr3_aa: CASSPAGVNYGYTF
clone_size: .
d_call: .
cdr3_length: 14
j_call: TRBJ1-2
v_call: TRBV14

cdr3_nt: TGTGCCAGCAGCCAAGGGCGGGGACTCGCTCGCATAGAGACCCAGTACTTC
cdr3_aa: CASSQGRGLARIETQYF
clone_size: once
d_call: .
cdr3_length: 17
j_call: TRBJ2-5
v_call: TRBV14

cdr3_nt: TGTGCCAGTAGTATTAGGCGGCAGGGCAGCCACGAGCAGTACTTC
cdr3_aa: CASSIRRQGSHEQYF
clone_size: .
d_call: .
cdr3_length: 15
j_call: TRBJ2-7
v_call: TRBV19

cdr3_nt: TGTGCCAGCAGGCGACCCGGGACTAGCGGACGCACAGATACGCAGTATTTT
cdr3_aa: CASRRPGTSGRTDTQYF
clone_size: .
d_call: TRBD2
cdr3_length: 17
j_call: TRBJ2-3
v_call: TRBV5-8

cdr3_nt: TGTGCCAGCAGTTACCTCGGCTCACAGGGTACGCAGTATTTT
cdr3_aa: CASSYLGSQGTQYF
clone_size: .
d_call: .
cdr3_length: 14
j_call: TRBJ2-3
v_call: TRBV6-5

cdr3_nt: TGTGCCAGAGTAGGGACAGGGACCTTAACTAGCTCCGGCGCGGTATGTGAGCAGTTCTTC
cdr3_aa: CARVGTGTLTSSGAVCEQFF
clone_size: .
d_call: TRBD1
cdr3_length: 20
j_call: TRBJ2-1
v_call: TRBV5-3

cdr3_nt: TGTGCCAGCAGATCACGGGGAACTAATGAAAAACTGTTTTTT
cdr3_aa: CASRSRGTNEKLFF
clone_size: .
d_call: .
cdr3_length: 14
j_call: TRBJ1-4
v_call: TRBV25-1

cdr3_nt: TGTGCCAGCAGCTCAGGGGGCTGGGACACCGGGGAGCTGTTTTTT
cdr3_aa: CASSSGGWDTGELFF
clone_size: .
d_call: TRBD1
cdr3_length: 15
j_call: TRBJ2-2
v_call: TRBV11-3

cdr3_nt: TGTGCCAGCAGTCGAGAGGGTAGCGGGAGGGCCTCCTACGAGCAGTACTTC
cdr3_aa: CASSREGSGRASYEQYF
clone_size: few
d_call: TRBD2
cdr3_length: 17
j_call: TRBJ2-7
v_call: TRBV7-6

cdr3_nt: TGTGCCAGCAGCTTAAACAGGGGAGTCACTGAAGCTTTCTTT
cdr3_aa: CASSLNRGVTEAFF
clone_size: .
d_call: TRBD1
cdr3_length: 14
j_call: TRBJ1-1
v_call: TRBV7-9

cdr3_nt: TGTGCCAGCAGCCATAGCGGAGGCACAGATACGCAGTATTTT
cdr3_aa: CASSHSGGTDTQYF
clone_size: .
d_call: .
cdr3_length: 14
j_call: TRBJ2-3
v_call: TRBV7-9

cdr3_nt: TGTGCCAGCAGCTTCCGGACAGGGGGCTACACTGAAGCTTTCTTT
cdr3_aa: CASSFRTGGYTEAFF
clone_size: .
d_call: TRBD1
cdr3_length: 15
j_call: TRBJ1-1
v_call: TRBV11-2

cdr3_nt: TGCGCCAGCAGCTTGGGGGCTAGCGGGGTCTTAGAGACCCAGTACTTC
cdr3_aa: CASSLGASGVLETQYF
clone_size: .
d_call: TRBD2
cdr3_length: 16
j_call: TRBJ2-5
v_call: TRBV5-1

cdr3_nt: TGTGCCAGCAGGGGAGGGGGACAGGGAATAGAGGGCTACACCTTC
cdr3_aa: CASRGGGQGIEGYTF
clone_size: .
d_call: TRBD1
cdr3_length: 15
j_call: TRBJ1-2
v_call: TRBV28

cdr3_nt: TGTGCCAGCAGTTTCTCATTACCTAGGACAGGGGGCACAGATACGCAGTATTTT
cdr3_aa: CASSFSLPRTGGTDTQYF
clone_size: .
d_call: TRBD1
cdr3_length: 18
j_call: TRBJ2-3
v_call: TRBV27

cdr3_nt: TGTGCCAGCAGTCTGACAGGTTTCAACAACCAGCCCCAGCATTTT
cdr3_aa: CASSLTGFNNQPQHF
clone_size: .
d_call: .
cdr3_length: 15
j_call: TRBJ1-5
v_call: TRBV6-1

cdr3_nt: TGTGCCAGCAGCAAAGGGACAGGGTTAAACTATGGCTACACCTTC
cdr3_aa: CASSKGTGLNYGYTF
clone_size: .
d_call: TRBD1
cdr3_length: 15
j_call: TRBJ1-2
v_call: TRBV11-3

cdr3_nt: TGCGCCAGCAGCCTGACTAGCGGGGGGCTTTCCTACGAGCAGTACTTC
cdr3_aa: CASSLTSGGLSYEQYF
clone_size: once
d_call: TRBD2
cdr3_length: 16
j_call: TRBJ2-7
v_call: TRBV5-1

cdr3_nt: TGTGCCAGCAGCCTTAACAGGGCTCAGCCCCAGCATTTT
cdr3_aa: CASSLNRAQPQHF
clone_size: .
d_call: .
cdr3_length: 13
j_call: TRBJ1-5
v_call: TRBV27

cdr3_nt: TGTGCCAGCAGCCATCGACGGGTGGGGGGGTACAATGAGCAGTTCTTC
cdr3_aa: CASSHRRVGGYNEQFF
clone_size: once
d_call: TRBD2
cdr3_length: 16
j_call: TRBJ2-1
v_call: TRBV4-2

cdr3_nt: TGTGCCAGTAGCCCCACAGGGGCGGGTCAGCCCCAGCATTTT
cdr3_aa: CASSPTGAGQPQHF
clone_size: few
d_call: TRBD1
cdr3_length: 14
j_call: TRBJ1-5
v_call: TRBV19

cdr3_nt: TGTGCCAGCAGCACGACTAGCGGGGCGAGTACCGGGGAGCTGTTTTTT
cdr3_aa: CASSTTSGASTGELFF
clone_size: once
d_call: TRBD2
cdr3_length: 16
j_call: TRBJ2-2
v_call: TRBV7-7

cdr3_nt: TGCGCCAGCAGTACCAAAAGGGGGCGGGAGACCCAGTACTTC
cdr3_aa: CASSTKRGRETQYF
clone_size: .
d_call: TRBD1
cdr3_length: 14
j_call: TRBJ2-5
v_call: TRBV10-1

cdr3_nt: TGTGCCAGCAGCCAAGAGGCTCCGGCGGCCCAGCATTTT
cdr3_aa: CASSQEAPAAQHF
clone_size: .
d_call: .
cdr3_length: 13
j_call: TRBJ1-5
v_call: TRBV4-2

cdr3_nt: TGTGCCAGCAGCTACAGGCTCTATGGCTACACCTTC
cdr3_aa: CASSYRLYGYTF
clone_size: .
d_call: .
cdr3_length: 12
j_call: TRBJ1-2
v_call: TRBV7-2

cdr3_nt: TGTGCCAGCGGAACTAGCGGGGGCTACAATGAGCAGTTCTTC
cdr3_aa: CASGTSGGYNEQFF
clone_size: .
d_call: TRBD2
cdr3_length: 14
j_call: TRBJ2-1
v_call: TRBV7-2

cdr3_nt: TGTGCCAGCAGTCGTCCCGGGTCTAGCGGCACCCCCTACCAAGAGACCCAGTACTTC
cdr3_aa: CASSRPGSSGTPYQETQYF
clone_size: .
d_call: TRBD2
cdr3_length: 19
j_call: TRBJ2-5
v_call: TRBV28

cdr3_nt: TGCGCCAGCACAAAAACTACCGCCTACGAGCAGTACTTC
cdr3_aa: CASTKTTAYEQYF
clone_size: .
d_call: .
cdr3_length: 13
j_call: TRBJ2-7
v_call: TRBV4-1

cdr3_nt: TGTGCCAGCAGCTTGTTACAGGGGGAGTTAGAGACCCAGTACTTC
cdr3_aa: CASSLLQGELETQYF
clone_size: .
d_call: TRBD1
cdr3_length: 15
j_call: TRBJ2-5
v_call: TRBV5-4

cdr3_nt: TGTGCCAGCAGCGGCAGTTACACAGATACGCAGTATTTT
cdr3_aa: CASSGSYTDTQYF
clone_size: .
d_call: .
cdr3_length: 13
j_call: TRBJ2-3
v_call: TRBV7-2

cdr3_nt: TGTGCCTGGACCCTAAGGGACAGGGACTTCACTGAAGCTTTCTTT
cdr3_aa: CAWTLRDRDFTEAFF
clone_size: once
d_call: TRBD1
cdr3_length: 15
j_call: TRBJ1-1
v_call: TRBV30

cdr3_nt: TGTGCCAGCAGACGCCCCAGACGATTCCAGGGAACTGAAGCTTTCTTT
cdr3_aa: CASRRPRRFQGTEAFF
clone_size: .
d_call: .
cdr3_length: 16
j_call: TRBJ1-1
v_call: TRBV5-4

cdr3_nt: TGTGCCAGCAGGGCAGGGTGGAGCACTGAAGCTTTCTTT
cdr3_aa: CASRAGWSTEAFF
clone_size: .
d_call: .
cdr3_length: 13
j_call: TRBJ1-1
v_call: TRBV7-9

cdr3_nt: TGTGCCAGTAGTATTCAGGGGTTCACTGAAGCTTTCTTT
cdr3_aa: CASSIQGFTEAFF
clone_size: .
d_call: .
cdr3_length: 13
j_call: TRBJ1-1
v_call: TRBV19

cdr3_nt: TGTGCCAGCAGCCCGCGGGGGGGGGCCGCAGATACGCAGTATTTT
cdr3_aa: CASSPRGGAADTQYF
clone_size: .
d_call: TRBD2
cdr3_length: 15
j_call: TRBJ2-3
v_call: TRBV7-2

cdr3_nt: TGTGCCAGCGTAAGAGGTAGTGAGGAGACCCAGTACTTC
cdr3_aa: CASVRGSEETQYF
clone_size: .
d_call: .
cdr3_length: 13
j_call: TRBJ2-5
v_call: TRBV6-1

cdr3_nt: TGTGCCAGCAGCTTATCACCGACGAGACTAGAGCAGTTCTTC
cdr3_aa: CASSLSPTRLEQFF
clone_size: .
d_call: .
cdr3_length: 14
j_call: TRBJ2-1
v_call: TRBV11-3

cdr3_nt: TGTGCCAGCAGCGCGGGACTAGCGGGCGGTACCGGAACCGGGGAGCTGTTTTTT
cdr3_aa: CASSAGLAGGTGTGELFF
clone_size: .
d_call: TRBD2
cdr3_length: 18
j_call: TRBJ2-2
v_call: TRBV5-4

cdr3_nt: TGTGCCAGCAGTGGATTGTCTTTCCGGGGTATAGATACGCAGTATTTT
cdr3_aa: CASSGLSFRGIDTQYF
clone_size: .
d_call: .
cdr3_length: 16
j_call: TRBJ2-3
v_call: TRBV2

cdr3_nt: TGTGCCAGTAGTACGCCCGGGACAGGGCACACCGGGGAGCTGTTTTTT
cdr3_aa: CASSTPGTGHTGELFF
clone_size: few
d_call: TRBD1
cdr3_length: 16
j_call: TRBJ2-2
v_call: TRBV19

cdr3_nt: TGTGCCAGTTTCGGGACAGGGGCCAACTATGGCTACACCTTC
cdr3_aa: CASFGTGANYGYTF
clone_size: .
d_call: TRBD1
cdr3_length: 14
j_call: TRBJ1-2
v_call: TRBV19

cdr3_nt: TGTGCCAGCAGCCACTCACGCGGACAGGTCCGCAATGAGCAGTTCTTC
cdr3_aa: CASSHSRGQVRNEQFF
clone_size: .
d_call: TRBD1
cdr3_length: 16
j_call: TRBJ2-1
v_call: TRBV14

cdr3_nt: TGTGCCAGCAGGATGGGTCTCTACTACTACGAGCAGTACTTC
cdr3_aa: CASRMGLYYYEQYF
clone_size: .
d_call: .
cdr3_length: 14
j_call: TRBJ2-7
v_call: TRBV2

cdr3_nt: TGTGCCAGCGGACCGGGACATTTCCCCTCTAATTCACCCCTCCACTTT
cdr3_aa: CASGPGHFPSNSPLHF
clone_size: .
d_call: .
cdr3_length: 16
j_call: TRBJ1-6
v_call: TRBV6-6

cdr3_nt: TGTGCCAGCAGCTTTAATGTCTACGAGCAGTACTTC
cdr3_aa: CASSFNVYEQYF
clone_size: .
d_call: .
cdr3_length: 12
j_call: TRBJ2-7
v_call: TRBV7-9

cdr3_nt: TGTGCCAGCAGCTTCCTCAGGGGTTCCCCCTACAATGAGCAGTTCTTC
cdr3_aa: CASSFLRGSPYNEQFF
clone_size: .
d_call: .
cdr3_length: 16
j_call: TRBJ2-1
v_call: TRBV11-2

cdr3_nt: TGTGCCAGCAGCTTAGGCGCCGGGACAGCCGAATGGACCCAGTACTTC
cdr3_aa: CASSLGAGTAEWTQYF
clone_size: .
d_call: TRBD1
cdr3_length: 16
j_call: TRBJ2-5
v_call: TRBV11-3

cdr3_nt: TGTGCCAGCAGCTTAGTCCCCTTCAGGGACGGGGAGCTGTTTTTT
cdr3_aa: CASSLVPFRDGELFF
clone_size: .
d_call: .
cdr3_length: 15
j_call: TRBJ2-2
v_call: TRBV11-3

cdr3_nt: TGCGCCAGCAGCCCGGGCTTGGGCGGGGTGGATGGCTACACCTTC
cdr3_aa: CASSPGLGGVDGYTF
clone_size: .
d_call: .
cdr3_length: 15
j_call: TRBJ1-2
v_call: TRBV5-1

cdr3_nt: TGCGCCAGCAGCCCCGGACAGGGCCCATACAATGAGCAGTTCTTC
cdr3_aa: CASSPGQGPYNEQFF
clone_size: .
d_call: TRBD1
cdr3_length: 15
j_call: TRBJ2-1
v_call: TRBV5-1

cdr3_nt: TGTGCCAGCAGCCGAGGGGGGGGCGCGTGGCAATTTCAAGAGACCCAGTACTTC
cdr3_aa: CASSRGGGAWQFQETQYF
clone_size: .
d_call: .
cdr3_length: 18
j_call: TRBJ2-5
v_call: TRBV7-6

cdr3_nt: TGTGCCAGCAGCGTAGGGGCCGACTATGGCTACACCTTC
cdr3_aa: CASSVGADYGYTF
clone_size: .
d_call: .
cdr3_length: 13
j_call: TRBJ1-2
v_call: TRBV9